This note documents a single T cell receptor (beta chain) sequence. V lost 2 bases, J lost 5 bases, and 10 bases stayed unmatched. Germline CDR1 MNHEY, CDR2 SMNVEV (reference sequence). The CDR3 runs to 17 residues. The entry originates in a study of immune evolution from preneoplasia to lung adenocarcinoma. Assay used: immunoSEQ multiplex PCR; TCRdb lists only in-frame clones, some missing. The table shows 13,000 or so clones, with under 90% occurring only once. The sequenced sample consisted of FFPE tissue from an adenomatous hyperplasia lung lesion. Subset reported: atypical adenomatous hyperplasia (AAH), lung preneoplasia. This receptor was taken from a person aged 45 to 69 with lung adenocarcinoma. V is TRBV27 and J is TRBJ2-1; TRBD1 agrees at 9 bases. CDR3 residues: CASSLIRGTGSNNEQFF. Written as DNA, the CDR3 is TGTGCCAGCAGTTTAATTCGAGGGACAGGGAGTAACAATGAGCAGTTCTTC.